One and the same sample provided the 30 T cell receptor beta chains below, sequenced in a study of T cells after yellow fever vaccination. TCRdb ran MiXCR on the 5' RACE reads and lists one entry per CDR3 protein. This table holds fewer than 400,000 distinct CDR3 sequences, about 6% found once. Material: PBMCs, obtained 5 days after the yellow fever booster vaccination. Every receptor here comes from a man aged 25 to 40 who received the YFV17D yellow fever vaccine.

The chain uses TRBV7-9 and TRBJ2-3; tentatively, D is TRBD2 (6 bases). Trimming removed 5 bases from V and 0 bases from J, with 12 bases in between. This CDR3 has 15 amino acids. Germline V gene lookup returns CDR1 SEHNR and CDR2 FQNEAQ (reference sequence). The DNA of the CDR3 is TGTGCCAGCAGCAAGGGCCGGGGGAGCACAGATACGCAGTATTTT. It encodes CASSKGRGSTDTQYF. Filled out from reference TRBV7-9 and TRBJ2-3, the complete variable domain reads DTGVSQNPRHKITKRGQNVTFRCDPISEHNRLYWYRQTLGQGPEFLTYFQNEAQLEKSRLLSDRFSAERPKGSFSTLEIQRTEQGDSAMYLCASSKGRGSTDTQYFGPGTRLTVL.

The sample holds a few counts of this clonotype. The genes are TRBV19 and TRBJ2-2; 7 bases align to TRBD1. Trimming cost V 7 bases and J 0 bases; bases outside gene matches: 2. Looked up from germline, CDR1 is LNHDA and CDR2 is SQIVND (reference sequence). CDR3 length: 14 amino acids. The CDR3 DNA reads TGTGCCAGTAAACAGGGGACGAACACCGGGGAGCTGTTTTTT. Translating gives CASKQGTNTGELFF.

The chain has TRBV20-1 and TRBJ2-3, with D possibly matching TRBD2 (5 bases). This CDR3 comprises 16 residues. Germline loops: CDR1 DFQATT, CDR2 SNEGSKA (reference sequence). Trimming pared 2 bases from V and 2 bases from J, leaving 17 bases between. For the CDR3, the DNA is TGCAGTGCTAGAAATCCATCGGGATGGCCCACAGATACGCAGTATTTT. This sequence encodes CSARNPSGWPTDTQYF.

V is TRBV20-1 and J is TRBJ1-1; 7 bases match TRBD1. The junction had 7 bases not matched to a gene; V was cut back by 4 bases and J by 2 bases. This CDR3 is built from 14 residues. Germline-derived CDR1 and CDR2 are DFQATT and SNEGSKA (reference sequence). CDR3 bases: TGCAGTGCTAAAGCACAGGGGCAAAACACTGAAGCTTTCTTT. Translated: CSAKAQGQNTEAFF.

This clonotype turned up a few times. This CDR3 reads CSAGTSGRTHEQYF. As DNA, the CDR3 is TGCAGTGCAGGGACTAGCGGGAGAACTCACGAGCAGTACTTC. The rearrangement links TRBV20-1 to TRBJ2-7; the match to TRBD2 covers 14 bases. Unmatched junction bases numbered 6, after V lost 6 bases and J lost 5 bases. The CDR3 contains 14 residues. Germline V gives CDR1 DFQATT, CDR2 SNEGSKA (reference sequence).

This clonotype has a count of ten or more. The chain joins TRBV7-2 to TRBJ2-7; a possible D gene is TRBD1 (6 bases). Germline V CDR1 and CDR2: SGHTA, FQGNSA. Between the trimmed V and J ends, which lost 5 bases and 2 bases, there was a span of 19 bases. The CDR3 length is 16 residues. CDR3 sequence (DNA): TGTGCCAGCAGCCCTACCCGAAACAGGGACCCCTACGAGCAGTACTTC. As protein: CASSPTRNRDPYEQYF.

This clonotype was seen a few times. V gene TRBV3-1 combines with J gene TRBJ2-7; D is undetermined. The CDR3 contains 14 residues. Germline-derived CDR1 and CDR2 are LGHDT and YNNKEL (reference sequence). Trimming removed 0 bases at V and 6 bases at J, with 12 bases between. CDR3 bases: TGTGCCAGCAGCCAAGAGCACACTGCTTCCGAGCAGTACTTC. Protein: CASSQEHTASEQYF.

The chain carries TRBV20-1 and TRBJ2-3; 9 bases match TRBD2. CDR1 is DFQATT, CDR2 SNEGSKA, per germline (reference sequence). This CDR3 spans 14 amino acids. The V gene end was trimmed by 5 bases and the J gene end by 3 bases; junction bases not matched to a gene: 6. The CDR3 sequence: CSAWREGQTDTQYF. The CDR3 region has the DNA TGCAGTGCTTGGCGGGAGGGCCAAACAGATACGCAGTATTTT.

This clonotype has a count of ten or more. The chain is built from TRBV20-1 and TRBJ1-2; 7 bases align to TRBD1. The germline CDR1 and CDR2 sequences are DFQATT and SNEGSKA (reference sequence). The J segment lost 5 bases and the V segment lost 0 bases, leaving 3 bases of the junction unmatched. The CDR3 totals 13 residues. Here the CDR3 DNA reads TGCAGTGCTAGAGACGGGACAGCTTATGGCTACACCTTC. Translation: CSARDGTAYGYTF.

This clonotype appeared many times. The CDR3 coding sequence is TGCGCCAGCAGCGGGGGGACAGGAGAATACGAGCAGTACTTC. Its translation: CASSGGTGEYEQYF. The chain is built from TRBV5-1 and TRBJ2-7; 8 nucleotides align to TRBD1. The CDR3 covers 14 residues. Germline V gene data show CDR1 as SGHRS and CDR2 as YFSETQ. With 4 bases clipped from V and 4 bases from J, the junction kept 7 bases outside the gene matches. Variable domain in full (rest from reference TRBV5-1 and TRBJ2-7): KAGVTQTPRYLIKTRGQQVTLSCSPISGHRSVSWYQQTPGQGLQFLFEYFSETQRNKGNFPGRFSGRQFSNSRSEMNVSTLELGDSALYLCASSGGTGEYEQYFGPGTRLTVT.

This clonotype was observed many times. The chain has TRBV12-3 or TRBV12-4 and TRBJ2-2; D unresolved. V lost 2 bases and J 0 bases, leaving 10 bases between the germline ends. The CDR3 is 16 residues long. CDR3 region: CASSLSGTANTGELFF. DNA of the CDR3: TGTGCCAGCAGTTTATCCGGCACCGCGAACACCGGGGAGCTGTTTTTT.

This clonotype occurred a few times. V and J are TRBV5-1 and TRBJ1-6, with D perhaps TRBD1 (6 bases). Germline CDR1 is SGHRS and CDR2 is YFSETQ. This CDR3 contains 14 residues. Deletions cut 4 bases from V and 7 bases from J, with 12 bases between. DNA of the CDR3: TGCGCCAGCAGCCCTGGGACACCAAATTCACCCCTCCACTTT. It codes for CASSPGTPNSPLHF.

The chain has TRBV30 and TRBJ1-2; weak D call: TRBD1 (6 bases). Between the trimmed V and J ends, which lost 5 bases and 7 bases, there was a span of 11 bases. Germline V lookup: CDR1 GTSNPN, CDR2 SVGIG (reference sequence). The CDR3 covers 11 residues. CDR3 coding DNA: TGTGCCTGGGGACAGCCGGGTGGCTACACCTTC. Translating gives CAWGQPGGYTF.

V gene TRBV20-1 combines with J gene TRBJ1-2, with unresolved D. The germline V gene encodes CDR1 DFQATT and CDR2 SNEGSKA (reference sequence). The CDR3 runs to 14 residues. The ends were cut back, 5 bases at V and 4 bases at J, with 17 bases in the middle. The CDR3 sequence is CSARREQWGYGYTF. The CDR3 DNA follows: TGCAGTGCTCGAAGGGAACAGTGGGGCTATGGCTACACCTTC.

The chain joins TRBV5-1 to TRBJ2-1; 7 bases fit TRBD2. Germline trimming cut 2 bases from V and 0 bases from J; bases unmatched to any gene: 5. Germline CDR1 reads SGHRS; CDR2 reads YFSETQ. This CDR3 is built from 16 residues. The CDR3 region is CASSFRTSASYNEQFF. DNA for the CDR3: TGCGCCAGCAGCTTTAGAACTAGCGCCTCCTACAATGAGCAGTTCTTC.

The chain carries TRBV20-1 and TRBJ2-1, with TRBD2 matching over 14 bases. The CDR3 contains 19 residues. The ends lost 0 bases at V and 4 bases at J; junction bases unmatched: 11. Germline lookup yields CDR1 DFQATT and CDR2 SNEGSKA (reference sequence). This chain's CDR3 is CSARDAGTSGSLLYNEQFF. Written as DNA, the CDR3 is TGCAGTGCTAGAGATGCAGGGACTAGCGGGAGCCTTTTGTACAATGAGCAGTTCTTC.

The sample holds a few counts of this clonotype. This sequence joins TRBV10-3 and TRBJ2-5, with TRBD2 matching over 8 bases. Losses at the gene ends were 10 bases for V and 3 bases for J; bases not matched to a gene: 7. The CDR3 is 13 amino acids. Germline CDR1 reads ENHRY; CDR2 reads SYGVKD. CDR3 coding DNA: TGTGCCACCACACTAGCGGTTGAAGAGACCCAGTACTTC. Protein product: CATTLAVEETQYF.

The chain links TRBV15 to TRBJ2-5; D is undetermined. The CDR3 runs to 15 residues. V lost 2 bases and J 3 bases, leaving 13 bases between the germline ends. CDR1 is LNHNV, CDR2 YYDKDF, per germline (reference sequence). The DNA of the CDR3 is TGTGCCACCAGCAGATATAGCTTACCCGAAGAGACCCAGTACTTC. Translating gives CATSRYSLPEETQYF.

The V gene is TRBV20-1, the J gene TRBJ2-3; 11 bases are shared with TRBD2. CDR3 length: 16 amino acids. The germline gives CDR1 DFQATT, CDR2 SNEGSKA (reference sequence). Trimming cost V 4 bases and J 2 bases; bases outside gene matches: 8. The CDR3 DNA is TGCAGTGCTAATGAGGGACTAGCGGTTCACACAGATACGCAGTATTTT. Translated, it gives CSANEGLAVHTDTQYF.

This sequence joins TRBV19 and TRBJ1-5, with D perhaps TRBD1 (5 bases). CDR3 length equals 15 residues. Germline CDR1 and CDR2: LNHDA and SQIVND (reference sequence). The V gene lost 5 bases and the J gene lost 6 bases, with 17 bases spanning the gap. CDR3: CASSPGPGEGQPQHF. The CDR3 nucleotides read TGTGCCAGTAGTCCGGGACCCGGGGAGGGTCAGCCCCAGCATTTT.

This clonotype appeared many times. CDR3 nucleotide sequence: TGTGCCAGCAGCTTAGAAGGGGATGCCGGGGAGCTGTTTTTT. Translating gives CASSLEGDAGELFF. The chain links TRBV7-6 to TRBJ2-2; D is possibly TRBD1 (5 bases). The ends were cut back, 1 base at V and 6 bases at J, with 9 bases in the middle. The CDR3 extends over 14 amino acids. CDR1 and CDR2 (germline): SGHVS, FNYEAQ. The entire variable domain, with the rest obtained from reference TRBV7-6 and TRBJ2-2, is as follows: GAGVSQSPRYKVTKRGQDVALRCDPISGHVSLYWYRQALGQGPEFLTYFNYEAQQDKSGLPNDRFSAERPEGSISTLTIQRTEQRDSAMYRCASSLEGDAGELFFGEGSRLTVL.

At least ten counts were recorded for this clonotype. CDR3 in DNA: TGTGCCAGCAGTTACTCGATGGGGTCGAGGCGCGAGCAGTTCTTC. As protein: CASSYSMGSRREQFF. V usage is TRBV6-5 and J usage is TRBJ2-1, with D hard to call. The CDR3 totals 15 residues. Trimming cost V 0 bases and J 10 bases, with 16 bases left between them. CDR1 and CDR2 (germline): MNHEY, SVGAGI.

This clonotype was seen repeatedly, ten times or more. The gene calls are TRBV7-9 and TRBJ2-3; 9 nucleotides match TRBD2. CDR3 length equals 15 residues. Trimming took 1 base from V and 6 from J; bases not matched to a gene: 5. Germline loops: CDR1 SEHNR, CDR2 FQNEAQ (reference sequence). The CDR3 protein is CASSLEGTSMDTQYF. The CDR3 region has the DNA TGTGCCAGCAGCTTAGAGGGGACTAGCATGGATACGCAGTATTTT.

The chain links TRBV20-1 to TRBJ2-2, with TRBD2 matching over 10 bases. The germline V gene has CDR1 DFQATT and CDR2 SNEGSKA (reference sequence). The ends lost 0 bases at V and 4 bases at J; junction bases unmatched: 8. The CDR3 is 17 residues long. As DNA, the CDR3 is TGCAGTGCTAGAGATGGGGGGACTAGCGACACCACCGGGGAGCTGTTTTTT. Amino acid sequence: CSARDGGTSDTTGELFF.

This chain uses TRBV15 with TRBJ2-2; D may correspond to TRBD1 or TRBD2 (5 bases each). V was trimmed by 3 bases and J by 4 bases, leaving 9 bases between them. CDR1 and CDR2 from the germline V gene are LNHNV and YYDKDF (reference sequence). This CDR3 has 14 residues. The CDR3 DNA is TGTGCCACCAGCAGGGGACGGGTCACCGGGGAGCTGTTTTTT. Protein sequence: CATSRGRVTGELFF.

This clonotype appeared a few times. The V call is TRBV11-2, the J call TRBJ2-3; TRBD2 agrees at 9 bases. V lost 5 bases, J lost 0 bases, and 15 bases stayed unmatched. The CDR3 has 19 residues. Germline V CDR1 and CDR2: SGHAT, FQNNGV. CDR3 amino acids: CASSLFGLAGPSSTDTQYF. Here the CDR3 DNA reads TGTGCCAGCAGCCTCTTCGGCCTAGCGGGACCTTCTAGCACAGATACGCAGTATTTT.

This clonotype was seen at least ten times. The V gene is TRBV20-1, the J gene TRBJ1-2; no reliable D call. The CDR3 extends over 13 amino acids. The germline gives CDR1 DFQATT, CDR2 SNEGSKA (reference sequence). Trimming removed 0 bases at V and 3 bases at J, with 8 bases between. CDR3 DNA sequence: TGCAGTGCTAGAGACGGGGTGGACTATGGCTACACCTTC. Residues: CSARDGVDYGYTF.

This clonotype showed up just a few times. V and J are TRBV7-9 and TRBJ2-1; 9 bases map to TRBD2. CDR1 is SEHNR and CDR2 is FQNEAQ in the germline V gene (reference sequence). V trimming: 3 bases; J trimming: 8 bases; junction bases outside the gene matches: 8. The CDR3 consists of 15 residues. The CDR3 nucleotides are TGTGCCAGCAGCTTCTCGGAAGTAGCGGGAGATGAGCAGTTCTTC. Its protein is CASSFSEVAGDEQFF.

As regards this clonotype: A single base separates this from a much larger clone, so it may be a read error. This chain joins TRBV7-9 and TRBJ2-7; D call uncertain. Germline CDR1 reads SEHNR; CDR2 reads FQNEAQ (reference sequence). This CDR3 has 14 residues. CDR3 loop: CPSSYGRFSYEQYF. The DNA for the CDR3 is TGTCCCAGCAGCTATGGACGGTTCTCCTACGAGCAGTACTTC. Looking up the rest from reference TRBV7-9 and TRBJ2-7 gives the full variable domain: DTGVSQNPRHKITKRGQNVTFRCDPISEHNRLYWYRQTLGQGPEFLTYFQNEAQLEKSRLLSDRFSAERPKGSFSTLEIQRTEQGDSAMYLCPSSYGRFSYEQYFGPGTRLTVT.

This clonotype was found many times. V and J are TRBV6-7 and TRBJ2-2; D might be TRBD2 (6 bases). TRBV6-7 is classed as an ORF, of uncertain function. V lost 6 bases, J lost 4 bases, and 24 bases lay in between. The CDR3 spans 18 residues. DNA for the CDR3: TGTGCCAGCAGAACCCGGGAGACGGGGGTTCGGGGCACCGGGGAGCTGTTTTTT. Translated, it gives CASRTRETGVRGTGELFF.